A single sample is the source of the 32 T cell receptor beta chains below, sequenced in a study of cytomegalovirus exposure and HLA in healthy donors. It was with 60 Vbeta and 13 Jbeta primers that the PCR ran. Sequenced by immunoSEQ multiplex PCR; TCRdb stores in-frame clones only, minus some. The sample lists approximately 78,000 clones; roughly 83% were seen once. The sequenced material came from PBMCs. These receptor sequences come from a woman between 50 and 59 years old in good health and CMV-seronegative.

This clone has just one count. The rearrangement uses TRBV9 and TRBJ2-3; a weak D match, TRBD1 (5 bases). Germline assignment: CDR1 SGDLS and CDR2 YYNGEE. Trimming removed 1 base from V and 4 bases from J, with 10 bases in between. There are 14 residues in the CDR3. CDR3 sequence: CASSVNSRADTQYF. CDR3 coding DNA: TGTGCCAGCAGCGTAAACTCCAGGGCAGATACGCAGTATTTT.

The CDR3 sequence: CATLRSIPGQGDNEQFF. The CDR3 DNA reads TGTGCCACCCTCAGATCAATACCGGGACAGGGGGACAATGAGCAGTTCTTC. The chain couples TRBV15 to TRBJ2-1, with 11 bases fitting TRBD1. V shed 8 bases, J shed 5 bases, and the junction held 14 bases outside the gene matches. The CDR3 runs 17 residues. Germline loops: CDR1 LNHNV, CDR2 YYDKDF (reference sequence).

The V and J genes are TRBV5-1 and TRBJ2-5; D possibly corresponds to TRBD1 (7 bases). The CDR3 extends over 14 amino acids. V was cut by 4 bases and J by 7 bases, with 17 bases left in between. The germline gives CDR1 SGHRS, CDR2 YFSETQ. The CDR3 DNA is TGCGCCAGCAGCCCAGGGACAGCCGGGGGGACCCAGTACTTC. This codes for CASSPGTAGGTQYF. Using reference TRBV5-1 and TRBJ2-5 for the parts outside the CDR3, the full variable domain is KAGVTQTPRYLIKTRGQQVTLSCSPISGHRSVSWYQQTPGQGLQFLFEYFSETQRNKGNFPGRFSGRQFSNSRSEMNVSTLELGDSALYLCASSPGTAGGTQYFGPGTRLLVL.

The V call is TRBV10-1, the J call TRBJ2-7, with 7 bases aligning to TRBD1. V shed 4 bases and J 4 bases; nucleotides not matched to a gene: 7. This CDR3 has 14 residues. CDR1 is WNHNN and CDR2 is SYGVQD in the germline V gene (reference sequence). Written as DNA, the CDR3 is TGCGCCAGCAGTGCGAGACAGGGTGGTTACGAGCAGTACGTC. This translates into CASSARQGGYEQYV.

The chain has TRBV2 and TRBJ2-2; 9 bases agree with TRBD2. Germline V gene data show CDR1 as SNHLY and CDR2 as FYNNEI. This CDR3 region has 14 residues. CDR3 DNA sequence: TGTCTGGCGGGCGGGAGGGGATACACCGGGGAGCTGTTTTTT. This sequence encodes CLAGGRGYTGELFF.

The V call is TRBV6-5, the J call TRBJ2-2; possibly TRBD2 for D (6 bases). The germline V gene encodes CDR1 MNHEY and CDR2 SVGAGI. The CDR3 runs 16 residues. Trimming stripped 2 bases from V and 2 bases from J, with 12 bases between. The CDR3 here is CASSYGRKLNTGELFF. The DNA for the CDR3 is TGTGCCAGCAGTTACGGGAGGAAACTTAACACCGGGGAGCTGTTTTTT.

DNA of the CDR3: TGTGCCAGCAGCGCTAGACAGGGGCTCACAGATACGCAGTATTTT. Its protein product is CASSARQGLTDTQYF. The gene calls are TRBV5-4 and TRBJ2-3; 8 nucleotides agree with TRBD1. The junction had 6 bases not matched to a gene; V was cut back by 4 bases and J by 2 bases. This CDR3 spans 15 amino acids. Germline CDR1 is SGHNT and CDR2 is YYREEE (reference sequence).

The chain couples TRBV7-2 to TRBJ1-2; 7 bases align to TRBD1. Germline V gene sequence: CDR1 SGHTA, CDR2 FQGNSA. Germline trimming cut 5 bases from V and 2 bases from J; bases unmatched to any gene: 8. CDR3 length: 15 residues. CDR3 region: CASSSGQGGNYGYTF. CDR3 bases: TGTGCCAGCAGCAGCGGCCAGGGGGGAAACTATGGCTACACCTTC.

The rearrangement uses TRBV1 and TRBJ2-7; the D call of TRBD2 is as the table states it, not checked on the DNA. TRBV1 is listed as a pseudogene. The CDR3 loop spans 16 amino acids. The DNA of the CDR3 is TGCACCAGTCCACATGACCGGACTGCTTCCTCCTACGAGCAGTACGTC. It is translated as CTSPHDRTASSYEQYV.

V is TRBV21-1 and J is TRBJ2-5; the D call of TRBD2 is as the table states it, not checked on the DNA. TRBV21-1 is labeled a pseudogene. The CDR3 length is 16 residues. CDR3 residues: CASSKGASGRWETQYF. Written as DNA, the CDR3 is TGTGCCAGCAGCAAAGGGGCTAGCGGGAGGTGGGAGACCCAGTACTTC.

The chain recombines TRBV4-1 with TRBJ2-2; 9 positions agree with TRBD2. The germline CDR1 and CDR2 sequences are MGHRA and YSYEKL. V lost 0 bases to trimming and J lost 9 bases; unmatched junction nucleotides: 8. The CDR3 totals 16 residues. In nucleotides, the CDR3 is TGCGCCAGCAGCCAAGATATCGCTAGCGGGACGCGGGAGCTGTTTTTT. The encoded protein is CASSQDIASGTRELFF.

The CDR3 DNA follows: TGCGCCAGCAGTGATGGCAGAAACACAGATACGCAGTATTTT. It translates to CASSDGRNTDTQYF. The chain uses TRBV10-1 and TRBJ2-3; D is ambiguous. V was shortened by 3 bases and J by 2 bases, with 9 bases between the two germline ends. The germline CDR1 and CDR2 sequences are WNHNN and SYGVQD (reference sequence). The CDR3 is 14 amino acids.

The chain couples TRBV29-1 to TRBJ2-2; TRBD2 matches 7 bases. Germline V gives CDR1 SQVTM, CDR2 ANQGSEA. J was trimmed by 0 bases and V by 1 base; bases with no gene match: 2. There are 15 residues in the CDR3. CDR3 residues: CSVEGLAANTGELFF. CDR3 nucleotides: TGCAGCGTTGAAGGTCTAGCGGCGAACACCGGGGAGCTGTTTTTT.

The chain joins TRBV7-8 to TRBJ1-2, with D tentatively TRBD1 (6 bases). CDR3 size: 13 residues. Trimming shortened V by 5 bases and J by 8 bases, and 15 bases separated the two germline ends. Looked up from germline, CDR1 is SGHVS and CDR2 is FQNEAQ. CDR3 DNA: TGTGCCAGCAGCGCAACCAGGGGTCGGGGCTACACCTTC. It yields the protein CASSATRGRGYTF.

The chain recombines TRBV7-2 with TRBJ1-4; perhaps TRBD1 as D (5 bases). Trimming took 4 bases from V and 4 from J, leaving 16 bases between them. Germline CDR1 and CDR2: SGHTA and FQGNSA. The CDR3 loop spans 16 amino acids. The CDR3 is CASSYSPRQSNEKLFF. The CDR3 DNA reads TGTGCCAGCAGCTATTCCCCGAGACAGAGTAATGAAAAACTGTTTTTT.

The chain employs TRBV18 and TRBJ2-2; TRBD2 aligns across 10 bases. Losses at the gene ends were 3 bases for V and 6 bases for J; bases not matched to a gene: 1. The CDR3 extends over 14 amino acids. Germline V gene data show CDR1 as KGHSH and CDR2 as LQKENI. CDR3 in amino acids: CASSPSGRSGELFF. The CDR3 DNA sequence: TGTGCCAGCTCACCTAGCGGGAGGTCCGGGGAGCTGTTTTTT.

This clone came up once. The chain joins TRBV7-2 to TRBJ1-6; 9 positions agree with TRBD1. Germline CDR1 reads SGHTA; CDR2 reads FQGNSA. CDR3 length: 16 amino acids. J was trimmed by 6 bases and V by 4 bases; bases with no gene match: 7. The CDR3 loop is CASSYPGQGGNSPLHF. As DNA, the CDR3 is TGTGCCAGCAGCTATCCGGGACAGGGTGGTAATTCACCCCTCCACTTT.

This chain connects TRBV10-2 to TRBJ2-7; TRBD1 agrees at 8 bases. The CDR3 spans 14 residues. V trimming: 8 bases; J trimming: 1 base; junction bases outside the gene matches: 7. Germline V gives CDR1 WSHSY, CDR2 SAAADI. Written as DNA, the CDR3 is TGCGCCAGCTCGGACAGGGCAGGTTCCTACGAGCAGTACTTC. It is translated as CASSDRAGSYEQYF.

This chain uses TRBV20-1 with TRBJ2-5, with no clear D. CDR3 length: 10 amino acids. The V gene's germline CDR1 is DFQATT and CDR2 SNEGSKA (reference sequence). Trimming cost V 3 bases and J 5 bases, with 4 bases left between them. The CDR3 DNA is TGCAGTGCTAGGAGGGAGACCCAGTACTTC. This encodes CSARRETQYF.

This sequence joins TRBV19 and TRBJ1-1, with 9 bases that match TRBD1. Germline V gene lookup returns CDR1 LNHDA and CDR2 SQIVND (reference sequence). The V gene end was trimmed by 1 base and the J gene end by 5 bases; junction bases not matched to a gene: 5. The CDR3 totals 15 residues. The CDR3 protein is CASSIGQGVRTEAFF. The CDR3 DNA reads TGTGCCAGTAGTATAGGACAGGGGGTGAGGACTGAAGCTTTCTTT.

The CDR3 is CASSGGRGASGTYNEQFF. CDR3 coding DNA: TGTGCCAGCAGCGGGGGAAGGGGGGCTAGCGGGACTTACAATGAGCAGTTCTTC. This chain uses TRBV9 with TRBJ2-1, with TRBD2 matching over 9 bases. This CDR3 comprises 18 residues. V lost 3 bases, J lost 4 bases, and 14 bases stayed unmatched. CDR1 and CDR2 (germline): SGDLS, YYNGEE.

The rearrangement uses TRBV6-1 and TRBJ2-5; 8 bases are a match to TRBD2. The DNA end is a closer match to TRBJ2-7, so the J assignment may be wrong. This CDR3 is 14 amino acids long. CDR1 is MNHNS, CDR2 SASEGT, per germline. The CDR3: CASSSSGGGYEQYF. CDR3 DNA sequence: TGTGCCAGCAGTTCCTCCGGGGGGGGCTACGAGCAGTACTTC.

The rearrangement uses TRBV6-5 and TRBJ2-7, with D possibly TRBD1 on 6 matching bases. V was cut by 5 bases and J by 9 bases, with 11 bases left in between. CDR3 length: 11 amino acids. Germline values: CDR1 MNHEY, CDR2 SVGAGI. CDR3 region: CASSQDRGQYF. As DNA, the CDR3 is TGTGCCAGCAGTCAGGACAGAGGGCAGTACTTC.

The chain combines TRBV2 with TRBJ1-4; possible D gene TRBD1, 5 bases. V lost 6 bases, J lost 3 bases, and 14 bases lay in between. Germline assignment: CDR1 SNHLY and CDR2 FYNNEI. The CDR3 length is 15 residues. CDR3 sequence: CASSPLTVSNEKLFF. CDR3 bases: TGTGCCAGCAGCCCACTGACAGTGTCTAATGAAAAACTGTTTTTT.

The rearrangement uses TRBV11-1 and TRBJ1-1; 7 bases line up with TRBD1. CDR1 is SGHAT, CDR2 FQDESV, per germline (reference sequence). The trim removed 3 bases at V and 0 bases at J, leaving 4 bases unmatched. There are 15 residues in the CDR3. The CDR3 DNA is TGTGCCAGCAGCTTGGAAGACAGGGTGAACACTGAAGCTTTCTTT. Translating it yields CASSLEDRVNTEAFF.

V is TRBV4-2 and J is TRBJ2-2; tentatively, D is TRBD1 (5 bases). Germline V gene sequence: CDR1 LGHNA, CDR2 YNFKEQ. The CDR3 has 16 residues. Trimming left V 2 bases short and J 3 bases short, with 13 bases between. The CDR3 is CASSQPRGIDTGELFF. The DNA for the CDR3 is TGTGCCAGCAGCCAACCTAGGGGTATCGACACCGGGGAGCTGTTTTTT.

A single count supports this clone. The rearrangement uses TRBV28 and TRBJ2-2; 8 nucleotides line up with TRBD1. This CDR3 spans 16 amino acids. Germline trimming cut 7 bases from V and 8 bases from J; bases unmatched to any gene: 15. CDR1 and CDR2 (germline): MDHEN, SYDVKM. The CDR3 bases are TGTGCCAGCAACAAAGACCCCGGGACAGGTGGAGGGGAGCTGTTTTTT. Its translation: CASNKDPGTGGGELFF. The full variable domain, its missing parts supplied by reference TRBV28 and TRBJ2-2, is DVKVTQSSRYLVKRTGEKVFLECVQDMDHENMFWYRQDPGLGLRLIYFSYDVKMKEKGDIPEGYSVSREKKERFSLILESASTNQTSMYLCASNKDPGTGGGELFFGEGSRLTVL.

This clone was detected only a few times. CDR3 bases: TGTGCCAGTAGTTACAGGGTAAACAGCTATGGCTACACCTTC. It translates to CASSYRVNSYGYTF. This chain joins TRBV19 and TRBJ1-2; the D gene is possibly TRBD1 (6 bases). The ends were cut back, 5 bases at V and 4 bases at J, with 14 bases in the middle. Germline loops: CDR1 LNHDA, CDR2 SQIVND (reference sequence). This CDR3 region has 14 residues.

The chain's CDR3 is CASSAGQSSNQPQHF. The CDR3 DNA follows: TGTGCCAGCAGCGCGGGACAGTCAAGCAATCAGCCCCAGCATTTT. This rearrangement joins TRBV5-8 to TRBJ1-5; TRBD1 matches at 7 bases. V dropped 4 bases and J dropped 1; count of bases not matched to a gene: 5. Germline CDR1 is SGHTS and CDR2 is YDEGEE. The CDR3 length is 15 residues.

The chain couples TRBV2 to TRBJ1-1; D unclear. V lost 6 bases to trimming and J lost 4 bases, with 9 bases between them. Germline lookup yields CDR1 SNHLY and CDR2 FYNNEI. This CDR3 is 12 amino acids long. The CDR3 DNA is TGTGCCAGCAGCTTGGAGAGCACTGAAGCTTTCTTT. Translating it yields CASSLESTEAFF.

The rearrangement joins TRBV19 to TRBJ1-1; D may be TRBD1 (6 bases). V was clipped by 8 bases and J by 0 bases, with 10 bases between them. The CDR3 runs to 13 residues. Germline CDR1 and CDR2: LNHDA and SQIVND (reference sequence). The CDR3 spells CASRTVMNTEAFF. CDR3 sequence (DNA): TGTGCCAGTCGGACAGTCATGAACACTGAAGCTTTCTTT.

The rearrangement links TRBV29-1 to TRBJ2-3; 7 positions match TRBD2. Germline trimming cut 6 bases from V and 0 bases from J; bases unmatched to any gene: 3. Germline V gene sequence: CDR1 SQVTM, CDR2 ANQGSEA. The CDR3 is made up of 13 amino acids. The CDR3 DNA is TGCAGCGTCTACGGGGGGAGCACAGATACGCAGTATTTT. Amino acids: CSVYGGSTDTQYF.